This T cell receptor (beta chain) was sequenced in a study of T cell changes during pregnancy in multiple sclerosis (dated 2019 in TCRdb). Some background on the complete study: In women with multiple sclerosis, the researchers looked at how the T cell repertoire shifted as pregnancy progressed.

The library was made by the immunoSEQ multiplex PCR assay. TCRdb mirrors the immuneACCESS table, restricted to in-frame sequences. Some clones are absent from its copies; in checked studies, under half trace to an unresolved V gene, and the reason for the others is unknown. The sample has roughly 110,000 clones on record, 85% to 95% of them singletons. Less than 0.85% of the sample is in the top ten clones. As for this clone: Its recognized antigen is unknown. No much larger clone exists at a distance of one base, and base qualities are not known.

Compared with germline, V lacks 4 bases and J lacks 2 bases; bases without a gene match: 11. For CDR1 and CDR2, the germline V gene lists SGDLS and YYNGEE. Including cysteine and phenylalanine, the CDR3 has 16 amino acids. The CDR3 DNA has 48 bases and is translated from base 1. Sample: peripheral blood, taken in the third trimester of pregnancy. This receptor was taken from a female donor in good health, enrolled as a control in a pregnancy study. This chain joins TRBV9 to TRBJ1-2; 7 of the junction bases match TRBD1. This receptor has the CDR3 CASSSSILTGNYGYTF. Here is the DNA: TGTGCCAGCAGCTCCTCTATTCTGACAGGGAACTATGGCTACACCTTC.